The 27 T cell receptor beta chains below all came from one sample that was sequenced in a study of T-cell memory formation after mild COVID-19. TCRdb passed the 5' RACE reads through MiXCR, listing each CDR3 protein once. The sample has under 150,000 distinct CDR3 sequences, approximately 16% seen once. The sequencing input was PBMCs or a T cell subset sorted from them (not recorded which). Every receptor here comes from an adult woman who had mild COVID-19 (a few samples of this study predate the infection). Cell type and time point are not known.

The genes are TRBV3-1 and TRBJ1-2, with 9 nucleotides matching TRBD1. The CDR3 contains 15 residues. Germline trimming cut 1 base from V and 5 bases from J; bases unmatched to any gene: 5. Looked up from germline, CDR1 is LGHDT and CDR2 is YNNKEL (reference sequence). The CDR3 sequence is CASSQVTGGEYGYTF. The CDR3 nucleotides read TGTGCCAGCAGCCAAGTAACAGGGGGCGAGTATGGCTACACCTTC.

This clonotype was observed a few times. The chain is built from TRBV9 and TRBJ2-1; 13 positions match TRBD2. The CDR3 has 14 residues. Germline V CDR1 and CDR2: SGDLS, YYNGEE. V lost 5 bases to trimming and J lost 8 bases; unmatched junction nucleotides: 4. The CDR3 spells CASRWTSGSHEQFF. In DNA, the CDR3 is TGTGCCAGCAGGTGGACTAGCGGGAGCCATGAGCAGTTCTTC.

The gene calls are TRBV4-1 and TRBJ1-2; TRBD1 agrees at 7 bases. Germline V gives CDR1 MGHRA, CDR2 YSYEKL. This CDR3 has 19 amino acids. The V gene end was trimmed by 6 bases and the J gene end by 0 bases; junction bases not matched to a gene: 19. The CDR3 DNA sequence: TGCGCCAGCAGTCTTATCGGTAGGCCCGCGGGACAGACTAACTATGGCTACACCTTC. Translation gives CASSLIGRPAGQTNYGYTF.

This sequence joins TRBV12-3 or TRBV12-4 and TRBJ2-1, with 8 bases matching TRBD2. The CDR3 contains 15 residues. V trimming: 1 base; J trimming: 9 bases; junction bases outside the gene matches: 8. In DNA, the CDR3 is TGTGCCAGCAGTTTAGGAGATCGGGAGGGCGGTGAGCAGTTCTTC. The encoded protein is CASSLGDREGGEQFF.

This clonotype was seen only a few times. This chain uses TRBV5-4 with TRBJ1-2, with no clear D. The germline V gene has CDR1 SGHNT and CDR2 YYREEE (reference sequence). V lost 7 bases and J lost 7, with 17 bases in between. CDR3 length: 13 amino acids. CDR3 sequence: CASRKTSLGGYTF. DNA for the CDR3: TGTGCCAGCCGGAAGACGTCCCTAGGTGGCTACACCTTC.

In its sample, this clonotype was seen a few times. The chain is built from TRBV2 and TRBJ1-4; 10 positions agree with TRBD1. This CDR3 contains 17 residues. Trimming removed 4 bases from V and 3 bases from J; junction bases left unmatched: 8. Germline-derived CDR1 and CDR2 are SNHLY and FYNNEI. CDR3 sequence (DNA): TGTGCCAGCAGTGGCGGGACAGGGGTTCAATCTAATGAAAAACTGTTTTTT. Amino acids: CASSGGTGVQSNEKLFF.

The sample holds a few counts of this clonotype. This chain links TRBV5-1 with TRBJ2-7; D perhaps matches TRBD1 (6 bases). CDR1 SGHRS and CDR2 YFSETQ come from the germline V gene. CDR3 size: 12 residues. V was shortened by 2 bases and J by 6 bases, with 9 bases between the two germline ends. CDR3 DNA sequence: TGCGCCAGCAGCTTTGGACAGATCGAGCAGTACTTC. Protein sequence: CASSFGQIEQYF.

The chain couples TRBV5-1 to TRBJ1-3; D remains unclear. The V end was cut by 0 bases, the J end by 0 bases, with 7 bases between. Per germline, CDR1 SGHRS and CDR2 YFSETQ. The CDR3 is made up of 15 amino acids. The CDR3: CASSLDTLSGNTIYF. The CDR3 DNA is TGCGCCAGCAGCTTGGACACTCTCTCTGGAAACACCATATATTTT.

V is TRBV6-4 and J is TRBJ1-1; 7 nucleotides align to TRBD1. CDR3 size: 18 residues. Germline V gives CDR1 MRHNA, CDR2 SNTAGT. V was clipped by 2 bases and J by 1 base; unmatched bases: 13. The CDR3 region is CASSDDDGDRIGNTEAFF. For the CDR3, the DNA is TGTGCCAGCAGTGACGACGACGGGGACAGAATTGGGAACACTGAAGCTTTCTTT.

This clonotype was counted only a few times. V is TRBV20-1 and J is TRBJ2-3; 8 nucleotides line up with TRBD2. The length of the CDR3 is 16 residues. V lost 1 base, J lost 0 bases, and 6 bases stayed unmatched. Germline V gene data show CDR1 as DFQATT and CDR2 as SNEGSKA (reference sequence). The CDR3 reads CSARVPGGVSTDTQYF. The CDR3 bases are TGCAGTGCTAGAGTTCCCGGGGGGGTTAGCACAGATACGCAGTATTTT.

The chain uses TRBV30 and TRBJ2-7; 9 bases align to TRBD1. The CDR3 length is 15 residues. The germline V gene has CDR1 GTSNPN and CDR2 SVGIG (reference sequence). V was clipped by 5 bases and J by 1 base; unmatched bases: 9. Here the CDR3 reads CAWASGQGYSYEQYF. CDR3 bases: TGTGCCTGGGCCTCGGGACAGGGTTATTCCTACGAGCAGTACTTC.

In its sample, this clonotype was seen a few times. The V gene is TRBV4-2, the J gene TRBJ1-6; D is unresolved. Trimming pared 5 bases from V and 10 bases from J, leaving 24 bases between. Germline assignment: CDR1 LGHNA and CDR2 YNFKEQ. The CDR3 contains 17 residues. The CDR3 sequence is CASSNKILRFGNSPLHF. CDR3 coding DNA: TGTGCCAGCAGCAACAAAATTTTGAGATTTGGGAACTCACCCCTCCACTTT.

The chain combines TRBV30 with TRBJ2-2, with D possibly being TRBD2 (6 bases). Germline CDR1 reads GTSNPN; CDR2 reads SVGIG (reference sequence). The CDR3 consists of 15 residues. Deletions cut 3 bases from V and 0 bases from J, with 11 bases between. DNA for the CDR3: TGTGCCTGGAGGAGGGGCGGGACGAACACCGGGGAGCTGTTTTTT. Translated: CAWRRGGTNTGELFF.

This clonotype has a handful of counts. V usage is TRBV29-1 and J usage is TRBJ2-1; D unclear. CDR3 size: 11 residues. V dropped 4 bases and J dropped 5 bases, with 6 bases sitting between them. CDR1 is SQVTM, CDR2 ANQGSEA, per germline. The CDR3 is CSVGQHNEQFF. For the CDR3, the DNA is TGCAGCGTTGGGCAGCACAATGAGCAGTTCTTC.

This clonotype has just a few counts. The genes are TRBV23-1 and TRBJ2-1, with TRBD1 matching 12 bases. TRBV23-1 is given ORF status, its function remaining uncertain. The ends lost 2 bases at V and 6 bases at J; junction bases unmatched: 8. This CDR3 contains 17 residues. CDR3 amino acids: CASSQPDPGQGANEQFF. Written as DNA, the CDR3 is TGCGCCAGCAGTCAACCTGATCCGGGACAGGGGGCCAATGAGCAGTTCTTC.

The chain is built from TRBV2 and TRBJ1-6; TRBD1 matches 10 bases. The CDR3 has 14 amino acids. Trimming cost V 7 bases and J 7 bases; bases outside gene matches: 4. The V gene's germline CDR1 is SNHLY and CDR2 FYNNEI. CDR3 nucleotide sequence: TGTGCCAGCACCGGACAGGGGGGAAATTCACCCCTCCACTTT. It codes for CASTGQGGNSPLHF. The full variable domain, rest sourced from reference TRBV2 and TRBJ1-6, is EPEVTQTPSHQVTQMGQEVILRCVPISNHLYFYWYRQILGQKVEFLVSFYNNEISEKSEIFDDQFSVERPDGSNFTLKIRSTKLEDSAMYFCASTGQGGNSPLHFGNGTRLTVT.

This clonotype occurred a few times. V and J are TRBV6-2 or TRBV6-3 and TRBJ2-7; the D gene is possibly TRBD1 (5 bases). Germline values: CDR1 MNHEY, CDR2 SVGEGT. The CDR3 is made up of 16 amino acids. With 2 bases removed from V and 0 bases from J, the gap between germline ends came to 14 bases. CDR3 DNA: TGTGCCAGCAGTTACACGCCCGGACAAGTCTCCTACGAGCAGTACTTC. Translation gives CASSYTPGQVSYEQYF.

The rearrangement links TRBV5-6 to TRBJ1-4, with TRBD1 identical over 10 bases. V was clipped by 5 bases and J by 8 bases; unmatched bases: 15. This CDR3 contains 17 residues. CDR1 and CDR2 from the germline V gene are SGHDT and YYEEEE. As DNA, the CDR3 is TGTGCCAGCAGTGCTTGGGACAGGGGAATCCATCGGGAAAAACTGTTTTTT. Translating gives CASSAWDRGIHREKLFF. The complete variable domain, with remaining parts taken from reference TRBV5-6 and TRBJ1-4, reads DAGVTQSPTHLIKTRGQQVTLRCSPKSGHDTVSWYQQALGQGPQFIFQYYEEEERQRGNFPDRFSGHQFPNYSSELNVNALLLGDSALYLCASSAWDRGIHREKLFFGSGTQLSVL.

J is TRBJ2-5 and V is TRBV18; no definite D call. The V gene's germline CDR1 is KGHSH and CDR2 LQKENI. The CDR3 extends over 12 amino acids. The V gene lost 6 bases and the J gene lost 4 bases, with 9 bases spanning the gap. The CDR3 sequence: CASSAAGETQYF. CDR3 sequence (DNA): TGTGCCAGCTCCGCAGCAGGAGAGACCCAGTACTTC.

The table lists this clonotype with many counts. CDR3 nucleotide sequence: TGTGCCAGCAGTGCCGGGACTAGCGGGGATACGCAGTATTTT. It translates to CASSAGTSGDTQYF. The chain couples TRBV25-1 to TRBJ2-3, with 12 bases aligning to TRBD2. CDR1 is MGHDK and CDR2 is SYGVNS in the germline V gene. V lost 4 bases to trimming and J lost 6 bases; unmatched junction nucleotides: 2. The CDR3 sequence is 14 residues long. The whole variable domain, remainder taken from reference TRBV25-1 and TRBJ2-3, is EADIYQTPRYLVIGTGKKITLECSQTMGHDKMYWYQQDPGMELHLIHYSYGVNSTEKGDLSSESTVSRIRTEHFPLTLESARPSHTSQYLCASSAGTSGDTQYFGPGTRLTVL.

A few counts support this clonotype. The chain recombines TRBV19 with TRBJ1-1; TRBD1 might be the D (6 bases). The CDR3 runs 14 residues. Germline loops: CDR1 LNHDA, CDR2 SQIVND (reference sequence). Trimming stripped 6 bases from V and 0 bases from J, with 11 bases between. In DNA, the CDR3 is TGTGCCAGTAGCACCGGACAGATGAACACTGAAGCTTTCTTT. Its protein product is CASSTGQMNTEAFF.

This chain joins TRBV24-1 and TRBJ1-1; possibly TRBD1 for D (6 bases). V dropped 5 bases and J dropped 6 bases, with 12 bases sitting between them. Germline V CDR1 and CDR2: KGHDR, SFDVKD. This CDR3 comprises 13 residues. The CDR3 is CATSAGEPSEAFF. CDR3 coding DNA: TGTGCCACCAGTGCAGGGGAACCTTCTGAAGCTTTCTTT.

Details on this clonotype: A read error may account for a junction end that differs from germline. The chain couples TRBV5-1 to TRBJ1-6, with D unclear. CDR3 size: 14 residues. The germline V gene has CDR1 SGHRS and CDR2 YFSETQ. The CDR3 nucleotides are TGCGCCAGCAGCTTGGCCAATGGGGATTCACCCATCCACTTT. Its translation: CASSLANGDSPIHF.

This clonotype was seen a few times. The rearrangement joins TRBV7-9 to TRBJ2-1, with 11 bases fitting TRBD2. The CDR3 loop spans 18 amino acids. Germline CDR1 and CDR2: SEHNR and FQNEAQ (reference sequence). Trimming cost V 3 bases and J 8 bases; bases outside gene matches: 15. The CDR3 DNA is TGTGCCAGCAGCTTGACCCTAGCGGGGGGCCCGGGAGTCGATGAGCAGTTCTTC. Amino acid sequence: CASSLTLAGGPGVDEQFF.

The J gene is TRBJ2-6, the V gene TRBV6-1; no firm D call. The CDR3 covers 17 residues. The ends were cut back, 0 bases at V and 0 bases at J, with 9 bases in the middle. Looked up from germline, CDR1 is MNHNS and CDR2 is SASEGT. DNA of the CDR3: TGTGCCAGCAGTGAAGCAATGTCGTACTCTGGGGCCAACGTCCTGACTTTC. Its translation is CASSEAMSYSGANVLTF.

Many counts were recorded for this clonotype. The rearrangement links TRBV5-5 to TRBJ1-1; D is perhaps TRBD1 (5 bases). V lost 4 bases, J lost 7 bases, and 14 bases lay in between. The CDR3 runs to 13 residues. In germline, CDR1 is SGHKS, CDR2 YYEKEE (reference sequence). The chain's CDR3 is CASSTGGDFEAFF. CDR3 bases: TGTGCCAGCAGCACGGGGGGGGATTTTGAAGCTTTCTTT.

The chain links TRBV7-3 to TRBJ2-5; TRBD2 matches 12 bases. This CDR3 has 17 residues. Germline values: CDR1 SGHTA, CDR2 FQGTGA. Trimming cost V 5 bases and J 0 bases; bases outside gene matches: 7. CDR3: CASSPLAGGRNQETQYF. The CDR3 nucleotides are TGTGCCAGCAGCCCGCTAGCGGGAGGGCGGAACCAAGAGACCCAGTACTTC.